Shown below are 28 T cell receptor beta chains from a single sample sequenced in a study of blood T cell repertoires in COVID-19. Libraries were prepared by immunoSEQ multiplex PCR; TCRdb keeps only in-frame clonotypes and omits some of them. The data hold under 140,000 clones, with 87% observed a single time. Source material: peripheral blood. These receptor sequences come from a human donor in a cohort sampled during active COVID-19.

The chain couples TRBV12-3 or TRBV12-4 to TRBJ1-1, with D possibly TRBD1 on 5 matching bases. With 5 bases removed from V and 4 bases from J, the gap between germline ends came to 11 bases. The CDR3 has 13 residues. CDR3 residues: CASSGGGATEAFF. The CDR3 DNA follows: TGTGCCAGCAGTGGCGGAGGGGCCACTGAAGCTTTCTTT.

The chain combines TRBV23-1 with TRBJ2-1; TRBD2 might be the D (5 bases). Being an ORF, TRBV23-1 has a function that is uncertain. This CDR3 comprises 17 residues. Trimming shortened V by 6 bases and J by 10 bases, and 28 bases separated the two germline ends. The CDR3 DNA follows: TGCGCCAGCAGCCCGGATCGGAGGCGGAATGGAGCGGTGGAGCAGTTCTTC. Protein: CASSPDRRRNGAVEQFF.

This clone was picked up one time. V and J are TRBV6-4 and TRBJ2-3; 12 positions agree with TRBD2. From germline, CDR1 is MRHNA and CDR2 SNTAGT. V lost 6 bases, J lost 6 bases, and 13 bases stayed unmatched. The CDR3 has 17 residues. Here the CDR3 reads CASSVTSGGTFGDTQYF. The CDR3 nucleotides read TGTGCCAGCAGCGTAACTAGCGGGGGGACCTTCGGGGATACGCAGTATTTT.

This rearrangement joins TRBV7-8 to TRBJ2-1; D ambiguous. CDR3 size: 14 residues. Germline V gene sequence: CDR1 SGHVS, CDR2 FQNEAQ. V lost 3 bases and J lost 7, with 13 bases in between. CDR3 DNA sequence: TGTGCCAGCAGCTTGATAGCCACTCTGAATGAGCAGTTCTTC. This sequence encodes CASSLIATLNEQFF.

The chain has TRBV25-1 and TRBJ1-1; D gene ambiguous. Trimming stripped 3 bases from V and 1 base from J, with 9 bases between. The germline V gene has CDR1 MGHDK and CDR2 SYGVNS. The CDR3 sequence is 14 residues long. DNA of the CDR3: TGTGCCAGCAGTGATTGGCGACAGAACACTGAAGCTTTCTTT. This sequence encodes CASSDWRQNTEAFF.

The chain recombines TRBV5-1 with TRBJ2-7, with 7 bases matching TRBD1. V gave up 0 bases and J gave up 4 bases; unmatched junction bases: 7. CDR3 length equals 15 residues. Germline values: CDR1 SGHRS, CDR2 YFSETQ. This CDR3 reads CASSLATGRWYEQYF. The DNA of the CDR3 is TGCGCCAGCAGCTTGGCGACAGGGCGTTGGTACGAGCAGTACTTC.

The chain uses TRBV27 and TRBJ1-5; 9 positions match TRBD1. The length of the CDR3 is 15 residues. CDR1 MNHEY and CDR2 SMNVEV come from the germline V gene (reference sequence). J lost 2 bases, V lost 2 bases, and 1 base had no gene match. CDR3 sequence (DNA): TGTGCCAGCAGTTTAGACAGGGGGGGCAATCAGCCCCAGCATTTT. It is translated as CASSLDRGGNQPQHF.

The chain links TRBV19 to TRBJ1-2, with D hard to call. V lost 7 bases to trimming and J lost 7 bases, with 13 bases between them. The CDR3 extends over 12 amino acids. Per germline, CDR1 LNHDA and CDR2 SQIVND (reference sequence). The CDR3 bases are TGTGCCAGTAAGTCCCCAGAACCTGGCTACACCTTC. It translates to CASKSPEPGYTF.

The V and J genes are TRBV28 and TRBJ1-2, with unresolved D. V lost 8 bases and J lost 8, with 24 bases in between. Germline assignment: CDR1 MDHEN and CDR2 SYDVKM. The CDR3 consists of 15 residues. The CDR3 loop is CASYSQGGGTRGYTF. In DNA, the CDR3 is TGTGCCAGCTATAGTCAAGGAGGTGGTACTAGGGGCTACACCTTC.

Only one count was recorded for this clone. The chain recombines TRBV27 with TRBJ2-3; TRBD2 aligns across 9 bases. In germline, CDR1 is MNHEY, CDR2 SMNVEV (reference sequence). The J segment lost 2 bases and the V segment lost 5 bases, leaving 8 bases of the junction unmatched. The CDR3 spans 16 residues. The chain's CDR3 is CASSPRLAGHTDTQYF. DNA for the CDR3: TGTGCCAGCAGTCCCCGGCTAGCGGGGCACACAGATACGCAGTATTTT.

This clone was counted at least ten times. The J gene is TRBJ1-2, the V gene TRBV2, with a possible D match to TRBD1 (6 bases). CDR1 and CDR2 (germline): SNHLY, FYNNEI. CDR3 length: 15 residues. With 6 bases removed from V and 6 bases from J, the gap between germline ends came to 20 bases. CDR3 amino acids: CASSPGELGGHGYTF. The CDR3, as DNA: TGTGCCAGCAGCCCGGGGGAATTGGGGGGGCATGGCTACACCTTC.

The chain recombines TRBV4-1 with TRBJ2-7, with 11 nucleotides matching TRBD1. CDR3 size: 14 residues. Trimming at V came to 5 bases and at J to 2 bases, leaving 2 bases not matched to a gene. Germline V CDR1 and CDR2: MGHRA, YSYEKL. CDR3 sequence reads: CASSVGQGAYEQYF. The CDR3 DNA is TGCGCCAGCAGCGTGGGACAGGGGGCCTACGAGCAGTACTTC.

This rearrangement joins TRBV27 to TRBJ2-2, with a tentative D call TRBD1 (5 bases). The CDR3 consists of 14 residues. In germline, CDR1 is MNHEY, CDR2 SMNVEV (reference sequence). Trimming pared 9 bases from V and 4 bases from J, leaving 15 bases between. The CDR3: CASRVQGFTGELFF. The DNA of the CDR3 is TGTGCCAGTAGGGTCCAGGGATTCACCGGGGAGCTGTTTTTT.

This clone turned up a few times. V gene TRBV7-9 combines with J gene TRBJ1-2, with D perhaps TRBD1 (6 bases). Germline CDR1 is SEHNR and CDR2 is FQNEAQ (reference sequence). Trimming removed 5 bases at V and 8 bases at J, with 15 bases between. This CDR3 comprises 13 residues. The CDR3 DNA follows: TGTGCCAGCAGCGCCATGACAGGTTTAGGCTACACCTTC. This sequence encodes CASSAMTGLGYTF.

The chain couples TRBV7-2 to TRBJ1-3; tentative D call: TRBD1 (6 bases). CDR1 is SGHTA and CDR2 is FQGNSA in the germline V gene. This CDR3 has 16 residues. V lost 4 bases, J lost 0 bases, and 13 bases lay in between. The CDR3 sequence is CASSSQTTGSGNTIYF. The CDR3 coding sequence is TGTGCCAGCAGCTCCCAAACGACAGGCTCTGGAAACACCATATATTTT.

The J gene is TRBJ1-2, the V gene TRBV19; D gene ambiguous. The CDR3 runs 13 residues. Germline CDR1 LNHDA, CDR2 SQIVND (reference sequence). V shed 3 bases and J shed 10 bases, with 15 bases lying between them. CDR3 in DNA: TGTGCCAGTAGTATTGGGCAGGTGGTCGTCTACACCTTC. It translates to CASSIGQVVVYTF.

The chain is built from TRBV4-2 and TRBJ2-2; the match to TRBD1 covers 7 bases. V lost 0 bases, J lost 4 bases, and 2 bases stayed unmatched. The CDR3 runs to 15 residues. Per the germline V gene, CDR1 is LGHNA and CDR2 is YNFKEQ. The CDR3 loop reads CASSQEDRATGELFF. The CDR3 region has the DNA TGTGCCAGCAGCCAAGAAGACAGGGCCACCGGGGAGCTGTTTTTT.

J is TRBJ2-3 and V is TRBV10-3; 7 nucleotides line up with TRBD2. Germline V gives CDR1 ENHRY, CDR2 SYGVKD. Trimming at V came to 2 bases and at J to 6 bases, leaving 8 bases not matched to a gene. The CDR3 runs to 15 residues. CDR3 sequence: CAISETGGTTDTQYF. CDR3 nucleotides: TGTGCCATCAGTGAGACCGGGGGGACGACCGATACGCAGTATTTT.

The chain employs TRBV6-5 and TRBJ1-2; D uncertain. Germline assignment: CDR1 MNHEY and CDR2 SVGAGI. The length of the CDR3 is 12 residues. Trimming cost V 5 bases and J 10 bases, with 14 bases left between them. CDR3 region: CASSPPTGNYTF. CDR3 coding DNA: TGTGCCAGCAGTCCACCGACGGGTAACTACACCTTC.

V and J are TRBV24-1 and TRBJ2-2, with TRBD2 matching 12 bases. The CDR3 is 18 amino acids. Germline lookup yields CDR1 KGHDR and CDR2 SFDVKD. J gave up 0 bases and V 3 bases, and 4 bases lay outside the gene matches. The CDR3 protein is CATSDVLAGGPNTGELFF. CDR3 nucleotide sequence: TGTGCCACCAGTGATGTACTAGCGGGAGGTCCGAACACCGGGGAGCTGTTTTTT.

This sequence joins TRBV4-3 and TRBJ2-3, with 7 bases fitting TRBD2. J lost 0 bases, V lost 4 bases, and 13 bases had no gene match. The CDR3 is 18 residues long. Germline CDR1 is LGHNA and CDR2 is YSLEER. The chain's CDR3 is CASSRTGRSGTSTDTQYF. The CDR3 DNA reads as TGCGCCAGCAGCCGAACTGGTCGGAGCGGGACTAGCACAGATACGCAGTATTTT.

The genes are TRBV9 and TRBJ2-2; 10 positions match TRBD1. CDR1 and CDR2 from the germline V gene are SGDLS and YYNGEE. This CDR3 has 16 residues. Trimming took 1 base from V and 1 from J; bases not matched to a gene: 1. For the CDR3, the DNA is TGTGCCAGCAGCGTAAGGGACAGGGGGAACACCGGGGAGCTGTTTTTT. Translating gives CASSVRDRGNTGELFF.

This clone was picked up one time. The V call is TRBV19, the J call TRBJ2-1; perhaps TRBD2 as D (7 bases). V lost 3 bases and J lost 9, with 15 bases in between. The CDR3 contains 14 residues. Per germline, CDR1 LNHDA and CDR2 SQIVND (reference sequence). CDR3 nucleotide sequence: TGTGCCAGTAGTATGGGGGCGGGAGCGCTTGAGCAGTTCTTC. Its protein product is CASSMGAGALEQFF.

The genes are TRBV7-2 and TRBJ2-3, with 9 bases aligning to TRBD1. Germline V lookup: CDR1 SGHTA, CDR2 FQGNSA. The junction had 2 bases not matched to a gene; V was cut back by 8 bases and J by 2 bases. CDR3 length: 13 amino acids. The CDR3 here is CASRDRDTDTQYF. CDR3 sequence (DNA): TGTGCCAGCCGGGACAGGGACACAGATACGCAGTATTTT.

The chain has TRBV7-2 and TRBJ1-4; 9 bases line up with TRBD1. In germline, CDR1 is SGHTA, CDR2 FQGNSA. The CDR3 contains 17 residues. V was clipped by 4 bases and J by 8 bases; unmatched bases: 14. The CDR3 is CASSSLTRTGAWEKLFF. The CDR3 DNA follows: TGTGCCAGCAGCTCCCTAACTAGGACAGGGGCATGGGAAAAACTGTTTTTT.

This sequence joins TRBV3-1 (or the pseudogene TRBV3-2) and TRBJ2-7; 8 bases map to TRBD1. CDR1 and CDR2 (germline): LGHDT, YNNKEL (reference sequence). V shed 3 bases, J shed 0 bases, and the junction held 10 bases outside the gene matches. The CDR3 loop spans 17 amino acids. The CDR3 DNA is TGTGCCAGCAGCCAGCTCGGGACAGGCGCCTTCTCCTACGAGCAGTACTTC. Its protein is CASSQLGTGAFSYEQYF.

The gene calls are TRBV7-6 and TRBJ2-1; D is perhaps TRBD2 (6 bases). The ends were cut back, 1 base at V and 6 bases at J, with 10 bases in the middle. Germline assignment: CDR1 SGHVS and CDR2 FNYEAQ. CDR3 length equals 14 residues. CDR3 amino acids: CASSLEAGGNEQFF. The CDR3 nucleotides are TGTGCCAGCAGCTTAGAGGCCGGGGGCAATGAGCAGTTCTTC.

The chain has TRBV10-2 and TRBJ1-1; D is possibly TRBD1 (5 bases). The CDR3 length is 15 residues. V lost 4 bases and J lost 2, with 14 bases in between. Germline V gene data show CDR1 as WSHSY and CDR2 as SAAADI. The chain's CDR3 is CASSGTQSPNTEAFF. The CDR3 DNA follows: TGCGCCAGCAGTGGGACACAGAGTCCAAACACTGAAGCTTTCTTT.